This TCR beta chain stems from a study of technical replicates of blood from several donors. Only in-frame clones appear in the TCRdb table, and some are missing; sequencing was by immunoSEQ multiplex PCR. Of under 100,000 clones listed, about 95% were seen once; the top ten hold 0.34%. V lost 1 base to trimming and J lost 1 base, with 11 bases between them. The CDR3 spans 14 residues. Germline CDR1 reads SQVTM; CDR2 reads ANQGSEA. The chain is built from TRBV29-1 and TRBJ2-7; weak D call: TRBD1 (5 bases). This clonotype was obtained from a human donor in good health. Sequences were obtained from T cells isolated from PBMCs. As DNA, the CDR3 is TGCAGCGTTGAAGGGGGCACAAATTCCTACGAGCAGTACTTC. This translates into CSVEGGTNSYEQYF.